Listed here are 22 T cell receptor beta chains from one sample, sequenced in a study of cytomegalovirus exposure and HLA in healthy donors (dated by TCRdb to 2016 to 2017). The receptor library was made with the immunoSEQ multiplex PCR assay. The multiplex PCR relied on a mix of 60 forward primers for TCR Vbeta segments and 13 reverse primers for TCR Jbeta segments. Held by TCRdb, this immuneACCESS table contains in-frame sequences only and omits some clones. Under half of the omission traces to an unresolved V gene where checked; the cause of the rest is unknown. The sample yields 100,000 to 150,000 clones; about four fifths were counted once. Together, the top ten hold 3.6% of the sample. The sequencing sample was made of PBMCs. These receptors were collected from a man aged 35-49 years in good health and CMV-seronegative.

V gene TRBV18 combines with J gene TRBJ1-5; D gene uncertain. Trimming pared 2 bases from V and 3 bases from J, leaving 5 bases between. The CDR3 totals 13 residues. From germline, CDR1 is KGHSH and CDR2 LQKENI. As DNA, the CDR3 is TGTGCCAGCTCACCAGGAGTCAATCAGCCCCAGCATTTT. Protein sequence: CASSPGVNQPQHF.

The CDR3 DNA reads as TGTGCCAGCTCGGGGGAAGGTCCCCGGAGGGCAGATACGCAGTATTTT. Amino acid sequence: CASSGEGPRRADTQYF. V and J are TRBV18 and TRBJ2-3; D possibly corresponds to TRBD2 (6 bases). Trimming stripped 6 bases from V and 4 bases from J, with 20 bases between. CDR3 size: 16 residues. Germline V gene lookup returns CDR1 KGHSH and CDR2 LQKENI.

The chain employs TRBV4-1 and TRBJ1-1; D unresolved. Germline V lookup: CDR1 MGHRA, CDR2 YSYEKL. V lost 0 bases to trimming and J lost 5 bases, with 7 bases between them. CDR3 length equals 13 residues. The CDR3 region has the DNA TGCGCCAGCAGCCAAGAAGAGTGGACTGAAGCTTTCTTT. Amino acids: CASSQEEWTEAFF.

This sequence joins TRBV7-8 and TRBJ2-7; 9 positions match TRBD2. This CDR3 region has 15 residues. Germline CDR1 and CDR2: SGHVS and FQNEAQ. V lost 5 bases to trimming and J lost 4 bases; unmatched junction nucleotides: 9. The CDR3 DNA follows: TGTGCCAGCAGCCCCCCTGGCGGGGGGGCTTACGAGCAGTACTTC. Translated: CASSPPGGGAYEQYF.

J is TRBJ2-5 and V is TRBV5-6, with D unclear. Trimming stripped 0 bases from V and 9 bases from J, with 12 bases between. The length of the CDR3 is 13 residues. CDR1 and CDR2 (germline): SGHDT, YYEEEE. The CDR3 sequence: CASSLAQPKAQYF. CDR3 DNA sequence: TGTGCCAGCAGCTTGGCACAGCCGAAGGCCCAGTACTTC.

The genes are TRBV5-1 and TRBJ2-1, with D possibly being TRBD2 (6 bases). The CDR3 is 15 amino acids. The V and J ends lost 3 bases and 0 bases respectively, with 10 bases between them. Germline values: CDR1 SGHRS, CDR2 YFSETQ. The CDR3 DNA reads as TGCGCCAGCAGCTCCTCCGGGGGCTCCTACAATGAGCAGTTCTTC. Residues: CASSSSGGSYNEQFF.

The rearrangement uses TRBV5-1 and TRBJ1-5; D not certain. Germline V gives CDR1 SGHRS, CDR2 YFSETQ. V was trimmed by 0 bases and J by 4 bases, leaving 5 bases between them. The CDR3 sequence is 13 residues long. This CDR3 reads CASSLAENQPQHF. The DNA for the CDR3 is TGCGCCAGCAGCTTGGCCGAGAATCAGCCCCAGCATTTT.

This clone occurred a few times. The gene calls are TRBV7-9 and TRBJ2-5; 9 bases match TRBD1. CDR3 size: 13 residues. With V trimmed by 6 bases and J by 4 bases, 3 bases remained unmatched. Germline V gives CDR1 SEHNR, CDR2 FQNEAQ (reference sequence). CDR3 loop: CASSTGGAETQYF. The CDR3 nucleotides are TGTGCCAGCAGTACAGGGGGCGCAGAGACCCAGTACTTC.

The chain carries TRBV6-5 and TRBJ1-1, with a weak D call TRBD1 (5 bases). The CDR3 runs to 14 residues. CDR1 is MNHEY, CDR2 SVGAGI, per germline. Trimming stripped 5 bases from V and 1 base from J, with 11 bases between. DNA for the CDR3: TGTGCCAGCAGTGAGACAGAGAGGAACACTGAAGCTTTCTTT. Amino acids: CASSETERNTEAFF.

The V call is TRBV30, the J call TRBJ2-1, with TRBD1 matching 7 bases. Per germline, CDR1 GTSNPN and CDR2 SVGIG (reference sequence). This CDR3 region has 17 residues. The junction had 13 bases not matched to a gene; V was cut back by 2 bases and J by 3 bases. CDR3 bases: TGTGCCTGGAGTATAGGAGAGCGAGGGGGCTACTACAATGAGCAGTTCTTC. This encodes CAWSIGERGGYYNEQFF. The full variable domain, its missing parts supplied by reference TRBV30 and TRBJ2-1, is SQTIHQWPATLVQPVGSPLSLECTVEGTSNPNLYWYRQAAGRGLQLLFYSVGIGQISSEVPQNLSASRPQDRQFILSSKKLLLSDSGFYLCAWSIGERGGYYNEQFFGPGTRLTVL.

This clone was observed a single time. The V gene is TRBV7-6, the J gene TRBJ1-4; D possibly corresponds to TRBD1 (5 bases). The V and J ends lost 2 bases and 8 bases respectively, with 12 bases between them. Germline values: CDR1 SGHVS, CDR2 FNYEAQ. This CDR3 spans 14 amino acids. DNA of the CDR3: TGTGCCAGCAGCTTAAGCGTACAGGCGGAAAAACTGTTTTTT. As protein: CASSLSVQAEKLFF.

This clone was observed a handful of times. CDR3 region: CASSLRQRQYGYTF. The CDR3 coding sequence is TGTGCCAGCAGTTTACGCCAGAGACAATATGGCTACACCTTC. The gene calls are TRBV28 and TRBJ1-2; D call uncertain. Germline CDR1 MDHEN, CDR2 SYDVKM. V was shortened by 2 bases and J by 5 bases, with 12 bases between the two germline ends. The CDR3 length is 14 residues.

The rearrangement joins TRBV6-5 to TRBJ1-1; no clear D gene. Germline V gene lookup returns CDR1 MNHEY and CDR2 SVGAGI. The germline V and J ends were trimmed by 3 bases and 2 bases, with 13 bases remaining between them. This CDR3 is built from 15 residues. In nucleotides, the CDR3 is TGTGCCAGCAGTTATTTAGAGGGTGGAAACACTGAAGCTTTCTTT. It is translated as CASSYLEGGNTEAFF.

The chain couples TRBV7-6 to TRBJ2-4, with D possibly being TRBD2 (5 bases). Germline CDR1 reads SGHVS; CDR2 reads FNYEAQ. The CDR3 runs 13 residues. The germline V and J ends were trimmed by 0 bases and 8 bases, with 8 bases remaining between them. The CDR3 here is CASSLAPEDIQYF. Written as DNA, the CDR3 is TGTGCCAGCAGCTTAGCACCGGAGGACATTCAGTACTTC. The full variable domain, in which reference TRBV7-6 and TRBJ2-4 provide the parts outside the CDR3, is GAGVSQSPRYKVTKRGQDVALRCDPISGHVSLYWYRQALGQGPEFLTYFNYEAQQDKSGLPNDRFSAERPEGSISTLTIQRTEQRDSAMYRCASSLAPEDIQYFGAGTRLSVL.

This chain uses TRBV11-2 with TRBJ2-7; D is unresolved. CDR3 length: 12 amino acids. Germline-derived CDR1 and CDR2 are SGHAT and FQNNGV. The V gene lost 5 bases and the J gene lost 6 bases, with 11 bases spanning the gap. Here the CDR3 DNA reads TGTGCCAGCAGCCTGTCAAGACTCGAGCAGTACTTC. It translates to CASSLSRLEQYF.

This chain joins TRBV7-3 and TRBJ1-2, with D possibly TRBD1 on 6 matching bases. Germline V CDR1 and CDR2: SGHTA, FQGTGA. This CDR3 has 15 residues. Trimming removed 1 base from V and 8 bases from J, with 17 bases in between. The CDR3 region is CASSLKGGTQQGYTF. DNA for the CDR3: TGTGCCAGCAGCTTAAAGGGGGGGACCCAGCAAGGCTACACCTTC.

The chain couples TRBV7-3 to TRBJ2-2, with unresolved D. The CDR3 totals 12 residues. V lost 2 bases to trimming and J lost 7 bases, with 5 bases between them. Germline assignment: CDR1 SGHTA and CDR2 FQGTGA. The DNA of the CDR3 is TGTGCCAGCAGCTTACGGGTCGGGGAGCTGTTTTTT. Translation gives CASSLRVGELFF.

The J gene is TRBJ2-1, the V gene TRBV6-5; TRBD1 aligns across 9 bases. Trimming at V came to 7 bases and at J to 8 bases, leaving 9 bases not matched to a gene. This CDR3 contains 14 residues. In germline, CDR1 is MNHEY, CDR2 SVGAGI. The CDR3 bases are TGTGCCAGCAAACCGATGGACAGGGGTGATGAGCAGTTCTTC. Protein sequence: CASKPMDRGDEQFF.

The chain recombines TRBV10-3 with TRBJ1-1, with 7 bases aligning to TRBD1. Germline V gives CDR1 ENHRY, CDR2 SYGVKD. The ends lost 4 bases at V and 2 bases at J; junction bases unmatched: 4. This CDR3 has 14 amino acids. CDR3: CAISGTGANTEAFF. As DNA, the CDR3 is TGTGCCATCAGTGGGACAGGAGCTAACACTGAAGCTTTCTTT.

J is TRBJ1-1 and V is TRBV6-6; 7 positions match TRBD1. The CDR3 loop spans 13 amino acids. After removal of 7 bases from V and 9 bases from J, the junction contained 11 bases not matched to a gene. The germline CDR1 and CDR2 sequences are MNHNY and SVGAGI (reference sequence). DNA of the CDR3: TGTGCCAGCAATTCCCTTAGACAGGGAAAAGCTTTCTTT. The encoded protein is CASNSLRQGKAFF.

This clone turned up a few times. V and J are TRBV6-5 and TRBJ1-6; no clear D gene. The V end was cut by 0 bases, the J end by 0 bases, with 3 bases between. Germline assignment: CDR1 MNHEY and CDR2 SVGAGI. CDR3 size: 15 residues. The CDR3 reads CASSYSSSYNSPLHF. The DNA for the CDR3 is TGTGCCAGCAGTTACTCGAGCTCCTATAATTCACCCCTCCACTTT.

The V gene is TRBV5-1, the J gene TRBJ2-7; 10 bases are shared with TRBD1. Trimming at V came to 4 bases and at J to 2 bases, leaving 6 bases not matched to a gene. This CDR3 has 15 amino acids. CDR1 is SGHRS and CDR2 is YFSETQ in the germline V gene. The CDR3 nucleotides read TGCGCCAGCAGCCCGGGACAGGGGTCCCCCTACGAGCAGTACTTC. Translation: CASSPGQGSPYEQYF. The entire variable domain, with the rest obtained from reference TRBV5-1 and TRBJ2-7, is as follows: KAGVTQTPRYLIKTRGQQVTLSCSPISGHRSVSWYQQTPGQGLQFLFEYFSETQRNKGNFPGRFSGRQFSNSRSEMNVSTLELGDSALYLCASSPGQGSPYEQYFGPGTRLTVT.